This passage covers 9 T cell receptor beta chains from one sample sequenced in a study of T cells after yellow fever vaccination. One entry per CDR3 protein results from TCRdb running MiXCR on the 5' RACE reads. This sample yields hundreds of thousands of distinct CDR3 sequences, of which approximately 13% are seen a single time; just under 15% belongs to the top ten. Here the sequenced sample was PBMCs, taken on the day of the yellow fever booster vaccination. The receptors were sampled from a man aged 30-40 years who received the YFV17D yellow fever vaccine.

This clonotype has a count of ten or more. The V call is TRBV20-1, the J call TRBJ2-1; unclear D gene. CDR3 length: 14 amino acids. V shed 1 base and J shed 1 base, with 8 bases lying between them. Germline assignment: CDR1 DFQATT and CDR2 SNEGSKA (reference sequence). The CDR3 region is CSARGGASYNEQFF. CDR3 coding DNA: TGCAGTGCTAGAGGGGGTGCTTCCTACAATGAGCAGTTCTTC.

The gene calls are TRBV9 and TRBJ1-6; D remains unclear. The CDR3 extends over 12 amino acids. V was clipped by 3 bases and J by 6 bases, with 4 bases between them. Germline assignment: CDR1 SGDLS and CDR2 YYNGEE. The CDR3 sequence is CASSASNSPLHF. In DNA, the CDR3 is TGTGCCAGCAGCGCCAGTAATTCACCCCTCCACTTT.

This clonotype came up a few times. The chain carries TRBV9 and TRBJ2-1; D remains ambiguous. There are 14 residues in the CDR3. CDR1 and CDR2 from the germline V gene are SGDLS and YYNGEE. Between the trimmed V and J ends, which lost 3 bases and 1 base, there was a span of 8 bases. CDR3 in amino acids: CASSGRGSYNEQFF. CDR3 sequence (DNA): TGTGCCAGCAGCGGACGCGGATCCTACAATGAGCAGTTCTTC. The variable domain in full, with the rest retrieved from reference TRBV9 and TRBJ2-1, is DSGVTQTPKHLITATGQRVTLRCSPRSGDLSVYWYQQSLDQGLQFLIQYYNGEERAKGNILERFSAQQFPDLHSELNLSSLELGDSALYFCASSGRGSYNEQFFGPGTRLTVL.

This clonotype has a handful of counts. This CDR3 reads CASSPPPRGYALAVEQFF. The CDR3 bases are TGTGCCAGCAGCCCTCCCCCCAGGGGATATGCACTAGCGGTTGAGCAGTTCTTC. This chain links TRBV11-1 with TRBJ2-1, with TRBD2 matching 8 bases. CDR1 and CDR2 from the germline V gene are SGHAT and FQDESV (reference sequence). Losses at the gene ends were 5 bases for V and 9 bases for J; bases not matched to a gene: 21. This CDR3 comprises 18 residues.

The chain combines TRBV7-3 with TRBJ2-1; tentatively, D is TRBD1 or TRBD2 (5 bases each). This CDR3 comprises 15 residues. The germline CDR1 and CDR2 sequences are SGHTA and FQGTGA. Trimming pared 3 bases from V and 6 bases from J, leaving 15 bases between. CDR3 sequence reads: CASSLGPPAPNEQFF. CDR3 sequence (DNA): TGTGCCAGCAGCTTGGGACCCCCGGCCCCCAATGAGCAGTTCTTC.

The chain recombines TRBV20-1 with TRBJ2-1; TRBD2 agrees at 9 bases. J was trimmed by 5 bases and V by 0 bases; bases with no gene match: 5. The CDR3 length is 15 residues. Germline V gene lookup returns CDR1 DFQATT and CDR2 SNEGSKA (reference sequence). Written as DNA, the CDR3 is TGCAGTGCTAGAGATTACCTAGCGGGGAACAATGAGCAGTTCTTC. This sequence encodes CSARDYLAGNNEQFF.

The chain joins TRBV5-1 to TRBJ2-3; 10 bases are shared with TRBD2. J gave up 6 bases and V 4 bases, and 8 bases lay outside the gene matches. This CDR3 has 15 amino acids. Germline CDR1 SGHRS, CDR2 YFSETQ. The CDR3 protein is CASSDQAGGVDTQYF. For the CDR3, the DNA is TGCGCCAGCAGCGACCAAGCGGGGGGGGTGGATACGCAGTATTTT. The variable domain in full, with the rest retrieved from reference TRBV5-1 and TRBJ2-3, is KAGVTQTPRYLIKTRGQQVTLSCSPISGHRSVSWYQQTPGQGLQFLFEYFSETQRNKGNFPGRFSGRQFSNSRSEMNVSTLELGDSALYLCASSDQAGGVDTQYFGPGTRLTVL.

There are a few counts of this clonotype. The chain uses TRBV30 and TRBJ1-3, with a tentative D call TRBD1 (5 bases). The ends were cut back, 4 bases at V and 0 bases at J, with 13 bases in the middle. The CDR3 has 15 amino acids. In germline, CDR1 is GTSNPN, CDR2 SVGIG (reference sequence). The CDR3 is CAWTSGGHSGNTIYF. DNA for the CDR3: TGTGCCTGGACTAGCGGGGGTCACTCTGGAAACACCATATATTTT.

This clonotype turned up a few times. V gene TRBV9 combines with J gene TRBJ2-1, with unresolved D. The V end was cut by 1 base, the J end by 8 bases, with 7 bases between. The CDR3 runs 12 residues. Germline CDR1 SGDLS, CDR2 YYNGEE. DNA of the CDR3: TGTGCCAGCAGCGTATATCCCTATGAGCAGTTCTTC. Its protein product is CASSVYPYEQFF. Combining the CDR3 with reference TRBV9 and TRBJ2-1 gives the whole variable domain DSGVTQTPKHLITATGQRVTLRCSPRSGDLSVYWYQQSLDQGLQFLIQYYNGEERAKGNILERFSAQQFPDLHSELNLSSLELGDSALYFCASSVYPYEQFFGPGTRLTVL.